In its sample, the clone carrying this T cell receptor (beta chain) was seen many times. The antigen remains undetermined. TCRdb used MiXCR to reprocess the 5' RACE reads, holding one entry per CDR3 protein. This sample has about 36,000 distinct CDR3 sequences, with around 15% found just once. The CDR3 is made up of 15 amino acids. The V end was cut by 4 bases, the J end by 1 base, with 11 bases between. The record originates from a study of CD8 T cells in ankylosing spondylitis. Study conclusions and caveats: One TCR beta motif, made up of roughly eight highly homologous variants, appeared characteristic of ankylosing spondylitis blood. Disease-linked clones bore a CD8+ phenotype and were relatively rare in peripheral blood. Within matched ankylosing spondylitis synovial fluid, disease-linked clones were reportedly significantly enriched.

The chain carries TRBV12-3 or TRBV12-4 and TRBJ1-5; D is unclear. The sequencing sample was made of synovial fluid, either unsorted or a sorted T cell fraction (not recorded which). The origin of this receptor is a male donor with ankylosing spondylitis. DNA of the CDR3: TGTGCCAGCAGTTGGGATGGCTACAGCAATCAGCCCCAGCATTTT. Its protein is CASSWDGYSNQPQHF.